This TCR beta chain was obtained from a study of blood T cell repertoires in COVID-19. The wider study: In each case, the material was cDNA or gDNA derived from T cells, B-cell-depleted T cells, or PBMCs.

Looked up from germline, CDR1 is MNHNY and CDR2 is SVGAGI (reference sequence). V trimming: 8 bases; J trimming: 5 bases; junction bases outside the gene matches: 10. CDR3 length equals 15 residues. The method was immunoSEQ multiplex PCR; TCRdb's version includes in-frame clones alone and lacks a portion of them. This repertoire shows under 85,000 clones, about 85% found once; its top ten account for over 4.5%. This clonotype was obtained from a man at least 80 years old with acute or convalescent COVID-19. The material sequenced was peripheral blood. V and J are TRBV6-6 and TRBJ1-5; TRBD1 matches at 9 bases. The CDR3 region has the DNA TGTGCCAGCCAGGGGTCCCGGGACAGGGATCAGCCCCAGCATTTT. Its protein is CASQGSRDRDQPQHF.